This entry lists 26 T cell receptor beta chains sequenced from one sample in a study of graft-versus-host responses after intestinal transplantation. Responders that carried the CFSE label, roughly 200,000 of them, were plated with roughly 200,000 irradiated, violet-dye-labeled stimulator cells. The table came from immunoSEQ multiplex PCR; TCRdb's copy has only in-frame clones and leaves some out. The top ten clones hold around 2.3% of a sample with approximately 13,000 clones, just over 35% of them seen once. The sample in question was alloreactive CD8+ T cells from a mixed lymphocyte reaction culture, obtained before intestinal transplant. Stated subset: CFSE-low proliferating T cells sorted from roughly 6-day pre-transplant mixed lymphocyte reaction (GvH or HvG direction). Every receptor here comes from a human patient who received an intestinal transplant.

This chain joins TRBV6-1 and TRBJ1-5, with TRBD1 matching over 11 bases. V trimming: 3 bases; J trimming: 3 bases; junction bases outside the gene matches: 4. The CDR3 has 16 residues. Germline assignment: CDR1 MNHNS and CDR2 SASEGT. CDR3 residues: CASSEDRGRFNQPQHF. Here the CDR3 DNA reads TGTGCCAGCAGTGAGGACAGGGGGCGATTCAATCAGCCCCAGCATTTT.

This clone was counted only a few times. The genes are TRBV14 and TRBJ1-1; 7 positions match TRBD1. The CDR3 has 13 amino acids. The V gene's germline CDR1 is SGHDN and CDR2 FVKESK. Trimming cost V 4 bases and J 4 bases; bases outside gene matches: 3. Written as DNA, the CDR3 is TGTGCCAGCAGCCGACAGGGCCTCACTGAAGCTTTCTTT. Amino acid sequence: CASSRQGLTEAFF.

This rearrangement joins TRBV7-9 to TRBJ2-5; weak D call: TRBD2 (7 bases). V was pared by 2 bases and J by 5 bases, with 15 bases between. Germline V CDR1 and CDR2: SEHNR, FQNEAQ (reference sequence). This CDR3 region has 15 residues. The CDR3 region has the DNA TGTGCCAGCAGCTTAATCAAGGGGGGGATTGAGACCCAGTACTTC. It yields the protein CASSLIKGGIETQYF.

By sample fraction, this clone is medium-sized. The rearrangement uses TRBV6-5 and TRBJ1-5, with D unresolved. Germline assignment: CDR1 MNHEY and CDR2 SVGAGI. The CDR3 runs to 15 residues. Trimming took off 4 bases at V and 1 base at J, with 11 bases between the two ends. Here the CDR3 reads CASSSTGVSNQPQHF. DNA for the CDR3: TGTGCCAGCAGTTCCACCGGGGTAAGCAATCAGCCCCAGCATTTT.

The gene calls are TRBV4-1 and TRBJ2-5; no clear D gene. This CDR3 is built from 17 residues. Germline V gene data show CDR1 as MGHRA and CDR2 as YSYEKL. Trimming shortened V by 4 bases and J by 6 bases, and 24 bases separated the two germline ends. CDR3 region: CASSPNSHSDRVKTQYF. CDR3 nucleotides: TGCGCCAGCAGCCCCAACTCTCATTCTGACCGCGTTAAGACCCAGTACTTC.

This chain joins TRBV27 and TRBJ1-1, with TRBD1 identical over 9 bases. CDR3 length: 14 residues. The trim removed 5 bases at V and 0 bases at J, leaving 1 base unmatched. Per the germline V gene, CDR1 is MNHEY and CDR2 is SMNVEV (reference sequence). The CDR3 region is CASSRQGVNTEAFF. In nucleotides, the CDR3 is TGTGCCAGCAGTCGACAGGGGGTGAACACTGAAGCTTTCTTT.

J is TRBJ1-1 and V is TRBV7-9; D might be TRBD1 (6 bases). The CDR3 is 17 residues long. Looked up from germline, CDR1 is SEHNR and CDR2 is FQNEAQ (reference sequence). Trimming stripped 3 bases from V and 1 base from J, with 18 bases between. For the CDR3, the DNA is TGTGCCAGCAGCTTCCCAGAACCGGGGGCTGGGAACACTGAAGCTTTCTTT. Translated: CASSFPEPGAGNTEAFF.

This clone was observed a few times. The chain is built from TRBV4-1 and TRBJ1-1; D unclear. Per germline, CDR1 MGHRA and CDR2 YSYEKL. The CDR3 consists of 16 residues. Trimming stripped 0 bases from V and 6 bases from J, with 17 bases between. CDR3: CASSQERVGGTSEAFF. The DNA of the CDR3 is TGCGCCAGCAGCCAAGAACGAGTGGGAGGTACGTCTGAAGCTTTCTTT.

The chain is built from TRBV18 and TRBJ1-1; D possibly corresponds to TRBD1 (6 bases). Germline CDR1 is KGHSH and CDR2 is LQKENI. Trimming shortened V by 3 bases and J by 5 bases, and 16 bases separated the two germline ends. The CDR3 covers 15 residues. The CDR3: CASSPLRGAGTEAFF. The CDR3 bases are TGTGCCAGCTCACCGTTACGGGGGGCGGGGACTGAAGCTTTCTTT. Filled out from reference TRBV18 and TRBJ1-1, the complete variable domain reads NAGVMQNPRHLVRRRGQEARLRCSPMKGHSHVYWYRQLPEEGLKFMVYLQKENIIDESGMPKERFSAEFPKEGPSILRIQQVVRGDSAAYFCASSPLRGAGTEAFFGQGTRLTVV.

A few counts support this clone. DNA for the CDR3: TGTGCCAGCAGCCCCACCGGAAACAATGAGCAGTTCTTC. This sequence encodes CASSPTGNNEQFF. The chain carries TRBV7-3 and TRBJ2-1, with unresolved D. This CDR3 region has 13 residues. V shed 5 bases and J shed 5 bases, with 10 bases lying between them. Germline V gives CDR1 SGHTA, CDR2 FQGTGA.

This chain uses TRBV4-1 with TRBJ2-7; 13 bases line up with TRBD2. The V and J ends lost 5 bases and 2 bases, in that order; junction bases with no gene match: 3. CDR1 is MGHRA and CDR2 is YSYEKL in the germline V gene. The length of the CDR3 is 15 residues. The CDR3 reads CASSDGTSGTYEQYF. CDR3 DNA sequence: TGCGCCAGCAGCGACGGGACTAGCGGGACCTACGAGCAGTACTTC.

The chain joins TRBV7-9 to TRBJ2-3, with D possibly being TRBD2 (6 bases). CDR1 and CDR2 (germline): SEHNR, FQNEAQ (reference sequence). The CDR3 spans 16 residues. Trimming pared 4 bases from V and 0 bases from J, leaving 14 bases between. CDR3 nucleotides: TGTGCCAGCAGCTCGGGACTGTTCACTAGCACAGATACGCAGTATTTT. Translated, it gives CASSSGLFTSTDTQYF.

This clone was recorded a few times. CDR3 residues: CASSEIRGWDGLNTEAFF. For the CDR3, the DNA is TGTGCCAGCAGTGAAATTAGGGGATGGGACGGACTGAACACTGAAGCTTTCTTT. This chain joins TRBV2 and TRBJ1-1, with D possibly being TRBD1 (5 bases). From germline, CDR1 is SNHLY and CDR2 FYNNEI. The CDR3 totals 18 residues. The germline V and J ends were trimmed by 2 bases and 0 bases, with 19 bases remaining between them.

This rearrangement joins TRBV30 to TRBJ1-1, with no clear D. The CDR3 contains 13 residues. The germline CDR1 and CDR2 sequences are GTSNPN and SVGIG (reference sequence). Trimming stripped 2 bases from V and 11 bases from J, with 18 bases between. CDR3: CAWSRGPGREAFF. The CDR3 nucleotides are TGTGCCTGGAGTCGCGGTCCCGGACGAGAGGCTTTCTTT.

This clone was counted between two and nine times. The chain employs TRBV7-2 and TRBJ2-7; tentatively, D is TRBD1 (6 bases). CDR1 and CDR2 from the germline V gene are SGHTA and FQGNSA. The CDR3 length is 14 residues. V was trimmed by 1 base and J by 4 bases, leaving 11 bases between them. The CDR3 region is CASSLGGPLYEQYF. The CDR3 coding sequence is TGTGCCAGCAGCTTAGGGGGGCCTCTATACGAGCAGTACTTC.

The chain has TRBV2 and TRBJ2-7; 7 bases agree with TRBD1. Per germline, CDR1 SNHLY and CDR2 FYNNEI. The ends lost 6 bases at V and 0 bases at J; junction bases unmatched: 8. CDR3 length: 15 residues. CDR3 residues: CASRVWGTASYEQYF. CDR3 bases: TGTGCCAGCAGGGTCTGGGGGACAGCCTCCTACGAGCAGTACTTC.

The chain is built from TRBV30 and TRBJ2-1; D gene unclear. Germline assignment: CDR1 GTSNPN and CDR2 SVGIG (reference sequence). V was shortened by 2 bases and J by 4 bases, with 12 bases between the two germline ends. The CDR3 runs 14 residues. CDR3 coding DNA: TGTGCCTGGAGTAATGAGAACCGATACAATGAGCAGTTCTTC. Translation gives CAWSNENRYNEQFF.

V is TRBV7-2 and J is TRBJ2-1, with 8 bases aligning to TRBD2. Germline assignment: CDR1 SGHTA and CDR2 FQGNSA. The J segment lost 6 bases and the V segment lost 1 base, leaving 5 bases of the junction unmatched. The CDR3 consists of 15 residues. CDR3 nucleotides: TGTGCCAGCAGCTTAGATGCCGGGGGGGCCAATGAGCAGTTCTTC. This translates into CASSLDAGGANEQFF.

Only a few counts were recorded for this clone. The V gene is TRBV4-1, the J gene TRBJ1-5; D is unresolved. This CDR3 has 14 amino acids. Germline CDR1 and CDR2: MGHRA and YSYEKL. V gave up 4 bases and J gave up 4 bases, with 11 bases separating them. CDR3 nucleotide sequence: TGCGCCAGCAGCCTCTACGAGACGAATCAGCCCCAGCATTTT. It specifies CASSLYETNQPQHF.

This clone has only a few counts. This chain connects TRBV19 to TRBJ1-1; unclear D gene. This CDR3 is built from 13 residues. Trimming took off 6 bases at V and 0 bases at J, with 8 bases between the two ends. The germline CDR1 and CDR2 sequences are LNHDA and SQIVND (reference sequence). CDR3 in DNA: TGTGCCAGTAGGAAGAAAATGAACACTGAAGCTTTCTTT. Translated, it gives CASRKKMNTEAFF.

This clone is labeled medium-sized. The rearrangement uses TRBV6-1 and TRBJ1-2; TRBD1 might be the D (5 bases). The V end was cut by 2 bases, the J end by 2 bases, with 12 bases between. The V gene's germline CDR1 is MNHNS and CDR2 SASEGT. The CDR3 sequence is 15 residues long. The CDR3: CASSERGEGNYGYTF. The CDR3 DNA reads TGTGCCAGCAGTGAAAGAGGGGAGGGAAACTATGGCTACACCTTC.

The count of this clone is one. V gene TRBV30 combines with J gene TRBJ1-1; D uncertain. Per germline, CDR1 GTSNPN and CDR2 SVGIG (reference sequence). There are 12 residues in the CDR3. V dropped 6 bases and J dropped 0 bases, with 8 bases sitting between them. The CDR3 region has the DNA TGTGCCTGCCCCGGTGTGAACACTGAAGCTTTCTTT. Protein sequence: CACPGVNTEAFF. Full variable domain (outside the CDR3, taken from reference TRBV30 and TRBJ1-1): SQTIHQWPATLVQPVGSPLSLECTVEGTSNPNLYWYRQAAGRGLQLLFYSVGIGQISSEVPQNLSASRPQDRQFILSSKKLLLSDSGFYLCACPGVNTEAFFGQGTRLTVV.

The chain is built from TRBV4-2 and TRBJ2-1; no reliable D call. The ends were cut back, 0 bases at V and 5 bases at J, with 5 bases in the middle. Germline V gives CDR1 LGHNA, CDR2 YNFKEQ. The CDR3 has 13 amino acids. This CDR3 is CASSQDSDNEQFF. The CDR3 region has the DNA TGTGCCAGCAGCCAAGACAGTGACAATGAGCAGTTCTTC.

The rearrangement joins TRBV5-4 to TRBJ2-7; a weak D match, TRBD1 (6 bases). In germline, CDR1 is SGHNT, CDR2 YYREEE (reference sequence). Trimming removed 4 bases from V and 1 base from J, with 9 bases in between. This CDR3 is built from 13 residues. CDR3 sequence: CASSRDNSYEQYF. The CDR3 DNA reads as TGTGCCAGCAGCCGGGACAATTCCTACGAGCAGTACTTC.

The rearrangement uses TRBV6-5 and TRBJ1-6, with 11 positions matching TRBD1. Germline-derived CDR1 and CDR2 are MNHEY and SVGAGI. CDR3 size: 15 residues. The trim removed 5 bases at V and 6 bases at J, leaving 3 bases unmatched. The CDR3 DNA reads TGTGCCAGCAGTATTGGGACAGGGGGTAATTCACCCCTCCACTTT. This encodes CASSIGTGGNSPLHF.

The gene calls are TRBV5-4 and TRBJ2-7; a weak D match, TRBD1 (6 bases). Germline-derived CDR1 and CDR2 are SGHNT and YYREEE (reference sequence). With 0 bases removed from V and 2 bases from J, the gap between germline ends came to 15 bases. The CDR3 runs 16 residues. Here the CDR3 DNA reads TGTGCCAGCAGCTTGGAATGGACAGAGCGGCCCTACGAGCAGTACTTC. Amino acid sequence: CASSLEWTERPYEQYF.